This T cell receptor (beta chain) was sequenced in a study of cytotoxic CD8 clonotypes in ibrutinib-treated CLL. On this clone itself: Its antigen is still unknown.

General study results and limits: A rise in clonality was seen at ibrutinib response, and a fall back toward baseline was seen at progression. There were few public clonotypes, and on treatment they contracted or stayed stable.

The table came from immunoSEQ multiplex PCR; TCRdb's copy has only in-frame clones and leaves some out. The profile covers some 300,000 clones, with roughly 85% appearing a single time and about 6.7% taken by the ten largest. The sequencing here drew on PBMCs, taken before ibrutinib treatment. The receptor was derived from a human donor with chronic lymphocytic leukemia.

The CDR3 DNA follows: TGTGCCAGCAGGAGCCGGGACAGGGAGTTCTACGAGCAGTACTTC. Residues: CASRSRDREFYEQYF. J is TRBJ2-7 and V is TRBV6-5; 9 bases fit TRBD1. Unmatched junction bases numbered 9, after V lost 6 bases and J lost 3 bases. This CDR3 has 15 residues. In germline, CDR1 is MNHEY, CDR2 SVGAGI.